The 12 T cell receptor beta chains below all came from one sample that was sequenced in a study of blood T cell repertoires in COVID-19. Using immunoSEQ multiplex PCR, the repertoire was profiled, and TCRdb retains in-frame clones only, with some absent. The sample lists a few hundred thousand clones, 82% seen once, with 3% to 4.5% in the top ten. The sample comprised peripheral blood. These receptors originate from a woman over 75 with acute or convalescent COVID-19.

This clone appeared once. The chain combines TRBV5-4 with TRBJ2-1; 7 bases line up with TRBD1. The ends lost 0 bases at V and 0 bases at J; junction bases unmatched: 3. This CDR3 is 16 amino acids long. From germline, CDR1 is SGHNT and CDR2 YYREEE (reference sequence). The CDR3 is CASSLATGASYNEQFF. As DNA, the CDR3 is TGTGCCAGCAGCTTGGCAACAGGGGCCTCCTACAATGAGCAGTTCTTC.

The rearrangement uses TRBV7-2 and TRBJ2-3; D might be TRBD2 (7 bases). Trimming removed 4 bases at V and 2 bases at J, with 22 bases between. There are 18 residues in the CDR3. Germline loops: CDR1 SGHTA, CDR2 FQGNSA. CDR3 amino acids: CASSSLGGAPRSTDTQYF. The DNA of the CDR3 is TGTGCCAGCAGCTCGCTAGGGGGGGCCCCTCGTTCCACAGATACGCAGTATTTT.

The chain has TRBV6-5 and TRBJ2-6; 7 nucleotides match TRBD1. V shed 7 bases, J shed 2 bases, and the junction held 5 bases outside the gene matches. In germline, CDR1 is MNHEY, CDR2 SVGAGI. The CDR3 sequence is 15 residues long. The CDR3: CASTQGETGANVLTF. For the CDR3, the DNA is TGTGCCAGCACCCAGGGGGAGACTGGGGCCAACGTCCTGACTTTC.

The chain recombines TRBV19 with TRBJ2-7, with 12 bases aligning to TRBD1. Germline trimming cut 10 bases from V and 5 bases from J; bases unmatched to any gene: 6. The CDR3 spans 13 residues. Germline V CDR1 and CDR2: LNHDA, SQIVND (reference sequence). The CDR3 DNA reads as TGTGCCACCGAGGGGGACAGGGGGCACGAGCAGTACTTC. Translated, it gives CATEGDRGHEQYF.

This sequence joins TRBV27 and TRBJ1-1; perhaps TRBD1 as D (5 bases). The CDR3 totals 13 residues. The V end was cut by 5 bases, the J end by 4 bases, with 11 bases between. The germline gives CDR1 MNHEY, CDR2 SMNVEV (reference sequence). CDR3 amino acids: CASSQGGTTEAFF. CDR3 DNA: TGTGCCAGCAGTCAGGGAGGGACCACTGAAGCTTTCTTT.

CDR3 in DNA: TGTGCCAGCAGCTTTGACAGGTCCCGGGGCTACACCTTC. Protein: CASSFDRSRGYTF. The rearrangement links TRBV5-4 to TRBJ1-2, with D tentatively TRBD1 (6 bases). Germline V CDR1 and CDR2: SGHNT, YYREEE (reference sequence). V was cut by 2 bases and J by 8 bases, with 13 bases left in between. The CDR3 runs to 13 residues.

The rearrangement joins TRBV12-3 or TRBV12-4 to TRBJ1-6, with D hard to call. V was clipped by 6 bases and J by 10 bases, with 10 bases between them. The CDR3 loop spans 12 amino acids. CDR3 nucleotide sequence: TGTGCCAGCAGCTACGAGGCCTCACCCCTCCACTTT. Translating it yields CASSYEASPLHF.

This chain joins TRBV3-1 (or the pseudogene TRBV3-2) and TRBJ2-3; 15 bases are a match to TRBD2. Germline values: CDR1 LGHDT, CDR2 YNNKEL (reference sequence). The CDR3 totals 13 residues. Trimming took 6 bases from V and 9 from J; bases not matched to a gene: 1. The CDR3 spells CASRGTSGGTQYF. In nucleotides, the CDR3 is TGTGCCAGCAGAGGGACTAGCGGGGGGACGCAGTATTTT.

V is TRBV4-2 and J is TRBJ1-2, with D unresolved. Per the germline V gene, CDR1 is LGHNA and CDR2 is YNFKEQ. The CDR3 runs to 12 residues. Trimming took 3 bases from V and 8 from J, leaving 10 bases between them. As DNA, the CDR3 is TGTGCCAGCAGCCACCCCCCCTTGGGCTACACCTTC. This translates into CASSHPPLGYTF.

The chain uses TRBV7-9 and TRBJ1-2, with 8 positions matching TRBD1. In germline, CDR1 is SEHNR, CDR2 FQNEAQ (reference sequence). CDR3 size: 16 residues. J gave up 5 bases and V 5 bases, and 13 bases lay outside the gene matches. The CDR3 DNA reads TGTGCCAGCAGCCCGGGACAGGCCACATCACGGTATGGCTACACCTTC. Translated: CASSPGQATSRYGYTF.

The chain is built from TRBV15 and TRBJ1-5; D remains ambiguous. V lost 1 base and J 5 bases, leaving 9 bases between the germline ends. The CDR3 contains 14 residues. The germline V gene encodes CDR1 LNHNV and CDR2 YYDKDF (reference sequence). The CDR3, as DNA: TGTGCCACCAGCAGAGTGGAGGGCTATCAGCCCCAGCATTTT. It is translated as CATSRVEGYQPQHF.

This chain uses TRBV5-1 with TRBJ1-2; possibly TRBD1 for D (5 bases). Trimming removed 0 bases from V and 8 bases from J, with 17 bases in between. The CDR3 is 15 amino acids. CDR1 is SGHRS, CDR2 YFSETQ, per germline. The CDR3 DNA reads TGCGCCAGCAGCTTGGTCTTGGGACCTGGGGGGGGCTACACCTTC. Translated: CASSLVLGPGGGYTF.